This TCR beta chain was retrieved from a study of blood T cells in healthy people across ages. Study-wide context: Template-switching capture recovered about one barcoded beta molecule per two T cells. Study conclusions and caveats: PBMCs left unsorted prevented a conclusive naive versus antigen-experienced comparison. A greater number of naive CD4+ cells and higher diversity distinguished long-lived donors from aged donors.

The authors drew around 11 milliliters of peripheral blood from each donor. This clonotype was seen a few times. Its antigen remains unidentified. Primers used in a second PCR of roughly 6 to 12 cycles were a sample-barcoded 5' primer and a J-beta primer mix. TCRdb re-called the 5' RACE reads through MiXCR, storing one row per CDR3 protein. The sample has about 1.8 million distinct CDR3 sequences; roughly 49% are singletons. This CDR3 is built from 16 residues. V lost 4 bases, J lost 1 base, and 16 bases lay in between. Germline CDR1 and CDR2: SGHRS and YFSETQ. This sequence originates from a woman aged 40 to 50 in good health. This chain joins TRBV5-1 and TRBJ2-3, with D tentatively TRBD1 (5 bases). Sequenced: blood. The CDR3 sequence: CASSAQDIHGTDTQYF. In DNA form, the CDR3 reads TGCGCCAGCAGCGCGCAGGACATCCATGGCACAGATACGCAGTATTTT.